The 3 T cell receptor beta chains reported below all come from one sample, sequenced in a study of cytomegalovirus exposure and HLA in healthy donors. Amplification used 60 Vbeta primers and 13 Jbeta primers. Generated by immunoSEQ multiplex PCR, the TCRdb table keeps only in-frame clones and is missing some. This sample carries around 140,000 clones, approximately 77% of them seen once, and the ten largest clones take about 1.4%. Material for sequencing was PBMCs. Receptors originate from a woman aged 40 to 50 in good health and CMV-seronegative.

V is TRBV2 and J is TRBJ2-1; possibly TRBD2 for D (5 bases). The germline V gene has CDR1 SNHLY and CDR2 FYNNEI. V was pared by 0 bases and J by 10 bases, with 13 bases between. CDR3 length: 14 residues. This CDR3 is CASSEAIAMWEQFF. The CDR3 region has the DNA TGTGCCAGCAGTGAAGCCATAGCGATGTGGGAGCAGTTCTTC.

The rearrangement joins TRBV5-1 to TRBJ1-1; 7 nucleotides match TRBD1. Germline CDR1 reads SGHRS; CDR2 reads YFSETQ. The trim removed 2 bases at V and 1 base at J, leaving 2 bases unmatched. This CDR3 has 14 amino acids. This CDR3 is CASSFGQENTEAFF. In DNA, the CDR3 is TGCGCCAGCAGCTTCGGACAGGAGAACACTGAAGCTTTCTTT.

V is TRBV6-1 and J is TRBJ2-3; weak D call: TRBD1 (7 bases). Looked up from germline, CDR1 is MNHNS and CDR2 is SASEGT. Trimming removed 2 bases at V and 5 bases at J, with 8 bases between. The CDR3 is 13 amino acids. The CDR3 nucleotides read TGTGCCAGCAGTGAACAGGGGGGAGATACGCAGTATTTT. It is translated as CASSEQGGDTQYF.